The present T cell receptor beta chain was sequenced within a study of identical twins. A single record per CDR3 protein comes from TCRdb applying MiXCR to the 5' RACE reads. This table holds approximately 350,000 distinct CDR3 sequences, approximately 13% found once. Germline lookup yields CDR1 SNHLY and CDR2 FYNNEI. This CDR3 comprises 15 residues. J lost 4 bases, V lost 6 bases, and 8 bases had no gene match. The same data also went into a second study, on yellow fever vaccine responses in identical twins.

The chain has TRBV2 and TRBJ2-1, with TRBD2 matching 8 bases. Sequencing input: CD8+ T cells sorted from blood. This receptor was obtained from a young woman in good health. The CDR3 spells CASRRGTRIYNEQFF. CDR3 DNA: TGTGCCAGCAGGAGGGGGACTAGAATATACAATGAGCAGTTCTTC. The variable domain in full, with the rest retrieved from reference TRBV2 and TRBJ2-1, is EPEVTQTPSHQVTQMGQEVILRCVPISNHLYFYWYRQILGQKVEFLVSFYNNEISEKSEIFDDQFSVERPDGSNFTLKIRSTKLEDSAMYFCASRRGTRIYNEQFFGPGTRLTVL.